These 12 T cell receptor beta chains were sequenced from one sample in a study of T cells in localized non-small cell lung cancer. The assay was immunoSEQ multiplex PCR, and TCRdb's table has in-frame clones only and misses some. The profile shows almost 40,000 clones, around 79% of them singletons. Source: PBMCs, taken before any cancer treatment. These receptors all stem from a woman aged 35-75 years with stage II squamous cell lung carcinoma.

This clone showed up just a few times. The chain has TRBV19 and TRBJ2-1; tentatively, D is TRBD1 (5 bases). Trimming took off 3 bases at V and 5 bases at J, with 14 bases between the two ends. This CDR3 region has 15 residues. The germline V gene has CDR1 LNHDA and CDR2 SQIVND (reference sequence). The CDR3 spells CASSMARAGNNEQFF. The CDR3 DNA sequence: TGTGCCAGTAGTATGGCCAGGGCAGGCAACAATGAGCAGTTCTTC.

This sequence joins TRBV5-1 and TRBJ2-3; 9 positions match TRBD1. Germline-derived CDR1 and CDR2 are SGHRS and YFSETQ. The CDR3 is 15 residues long. The V segment lost 3 bases and the J segment 6 bases; nucleotides outside the gene matches: 8. In DNA form, the CDR3 reads TGCGCCAGCAGCTCCACAGGGGGCTTTGCGGATACGCAGTATTTT. Encoded protein: CASSSTGGFADTQYF.

The V gene is TRBV7-2, the J gene TRBJ1-4; D uncertain. Germline assignment: CDR1 SGHTA and CDR2 FQGNSA. The germline V and J ends were trimmed by 1 base and 6 bases, with 9 bases remaining between them. This CDR3 has 14 residues. The CDR3 here is CASSLVALDEKLFF. The DNA for the CDR3 is TGTGCCAGCAGCTTAGTGGCATTGGATGAAAAACTGTTTTTT.

The chain carries TRBV25-1 and TRBJ2-1, with 8 bases matching TRBD2. The CDR3 spans 17 residues. Germline CDR1 reads MGHDK; CDR2 reads SYGVNS. Trimming removed 1 base from V and 6 bases from J; junction bases left unmatched: 11. The CDR3 nucleotides read TGTGCCAGCAGTGAATTCCCAAGAGCGGGAGAGGCCAATGAGCAGTTCTTC. Encoded protein: CASSEFPRAGEANEQFF.

The genes are TRBV5-1 and TRBJ2-5, with TRBD2 matching 11 bases. With 0 bases clipped from V and 5 bases from J, the junction kept 0 bases outside the gene matches. Germline CDR1 is SGHRS and CDR2 is YFSETQ. This CDR3 region has 14 residues. The DNA of the CDR3 is TGCGCCAGCAGCTTGGGGACTAGCGGGGAGACCCAGTACTTC. Protein sequence: CASSLGTSGETQYF.

The V and J genes are TRBV7-9 and TRBJ2-2; no clear D. The CDR3 contains 14 residues. With 3 bases removed from V and 6 bases from J, the gap between germline ends came to 11 bases. Germline V gives CDR1 SEHNR, CDR2 FQNEAQ (reference sequence). CDR3 coding DNA: TGTGCCAGCAGCTTCTCTTGGGTTTCCGGGGAGCTGTTTTTT. Its translation: CASSFSWVSGELFF.

In this sample, this clone turned up a few times. V is TRBV10-3 and J is TRBJ2-1, with D possibly matching TRBD2 (6 bases). The CDR3 runs 19 residues. Per the germline V gene, CDR1 is ENHRY and CDR2 is SYGVKD. Trimming pared 0 bases from V and 2 bases from J, leaving 20 bases between. The CDR3 DNA is TGTGCCATCAGTGAGTCGAGGGTCCAGCGGGCTGGGGCCTACAATGAGCAGTTCTTC. Translating it yields CAISESRVQRAGAYNEQFF.

The rearrangement uses TRBV9 and TRBJ2-5, with TRBD2 identical over 8 bases. CDR1 and CDR2 (germline): SGDLS, YYNGEE. This CDR3 has 15 amino acids. The trim removed 0 bases at V and 5 bases at J, leaving 6 bases unmatched. The CDR3 sequence is CASSVGAGDLETQYF. The CDR3 nucleotides are TGTGCCAGCAGCGTAGGAGCGGGAGATCTTGAGACCCAGTACTTC.

This clone came up once. The chain has TRBV6-1 and TRBJ1-1, with unresolved D. With 4 bases removed from V and 3 bases from J, the gap between germline ends came to 3 bases. This CDR3 spans 11 amino acids. Germline CDR1 MNHNS, CDR2 SASEGT. CDR3 region: CASSGDTEAFF. The CDR3 DNA follows: TGTGCCAGCAGTGGGGACACTGAAGCTTTCTTT.

This clone has only one observation. The J gene is TRBJ2-2, the V gene TRBV19, with D maybe TRBD1 (6 bases). V lost 6 bases to trimming and J lost 7 bases, with 12 bases between them. From germline, CDR1 is LNHDA and CDR2 SQIVND (reference sequence). This CDR3 has 13 amino acids. The CDR3 is CASRNRDHGELFF. The CDR3, as DNA: TGTGCCAGTAGGAACAGGGATCACGGGGAGCTGTTTTTT.

The rearrangement joins TRBV28 to TRBJ1-2, with D tentatively TRBD1 (5 bases). CDR3 length equals 12 residues. With 3 bases removed from V and 9 bases from J, the gap between germline ends came to 11 bases. Germline lookup yields CDR1 MDHEN and CDR2 SYDVKM. Here the CDR3 DNA reads TGTGCCAGCAGTTTGCCAGGGATACGCTACACCTTC. Protein sequence: CASSLPGIRYTF.

The gene calls are TRBV27 and TRBJ2-1; D gene uncertain. Germline CDR1 reads MNHEY; CDR2 reads SMNVEV (reference sequence). The V end lost 3 bases, the J end lost 7 bases, and 10 bases lay between the germline ends. The CDR3 contains 13 residues. CDR3 in amino acids: CASSFGPQNEQFF. As DNA, the CDR3 is TGTGCCAGCAGTTTTGGGCCGCAAAATGAGCAGTTCTTC.